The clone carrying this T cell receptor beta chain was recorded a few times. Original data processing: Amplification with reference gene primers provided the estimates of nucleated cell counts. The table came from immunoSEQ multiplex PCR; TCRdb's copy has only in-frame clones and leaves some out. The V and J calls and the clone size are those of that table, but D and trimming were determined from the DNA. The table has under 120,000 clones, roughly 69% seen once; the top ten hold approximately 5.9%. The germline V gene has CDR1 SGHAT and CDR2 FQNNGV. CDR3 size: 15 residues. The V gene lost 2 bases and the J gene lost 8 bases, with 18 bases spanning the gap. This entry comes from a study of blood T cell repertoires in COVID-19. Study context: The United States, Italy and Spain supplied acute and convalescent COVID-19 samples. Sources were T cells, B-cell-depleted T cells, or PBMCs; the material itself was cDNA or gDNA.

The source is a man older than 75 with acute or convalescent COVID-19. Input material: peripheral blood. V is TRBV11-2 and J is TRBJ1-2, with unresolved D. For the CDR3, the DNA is TGTGCCAGCAGCTTACCTTACGCGGGGTTTTTGGGCTACACCTTC. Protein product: CASSLPYAGFLGYTF.